This TCR beta chain derives from a study of human T cells and chemical hapten exposure. Study-wide background: Sensitization used 2% DPC on approximately 2 cm by approximately 2 cm upper inner arm skin. Epicutaneous patch tests delivered 0.01% DPC to the upper back, with evaluation at 6 days. Study outcomes and limitations: Having alopecia, donors may respond immunologically unlike healthy people. TCRs at high frequency, those above 1 in 1000, did not change with DPC sensitization.

The sample's time point: patch test 3, about 24 weeks after DPC sensitization. The treatment was: therapeutic diphenylcyclopropenone sensitization with weekly scalp DPC. MiXCR, run by TCRdb on the RACE reads, gives a single entry per CDR3 protein. In the table there are about 200,000 distinct CDR3 sequences, about 22% of which are singletons. The CDR3 contains 13 residues. Trimming stripped 4 bases from V and 2 bases from J, with 7 bases between. Germline V gene data show CDR1 as SGHVS and CDR2 as FQNEAQ. Turning to this clonotype: Its target is unknown.

The origin of this receptor is a woman aged 40-49 years with alopecia areata. Some clones in this sample may be carry-over from other donors' samples. V gene TRBV7-8 combines with J gene TRBJ2-3; D is unresolved. The sequenced sample was whole blood, obtained in connection with sensitization to the hapten diphenylcyclopropenone (DPC). CDR3 coding DNA: TGTGCCAGCAGCTACCAAAACACAGATACGCAGTATTTT. Encoded protein: CASSYQNTDTQYF. The full variable domain, its missing parts supplied by reference TRBV7-8 and TRBJ2-3, is GAGVSQSPRYKVAKRGQDVALRCDPISGHVSLFWYQQALGQGPEFLTYFQNEAQLDKSGLPSDRFFAERPEGSVSTLKIQRTQQEDSAVYLCASSYQNTDTQYFGPGTRLTVL.